This T cell receptor (beta chain) was retrieved from a study of cytomegalovirus exposure and HLA in healthy donors. Points from the study as a whole: Among the sequence variants, a highly shared cluster was likely an artifact of sequencing.

The PCR employed 60 Vbeta primers together with 13 Jbeta primers. Assay: immunoSEQ multiplex PCR; the TCRdb copy retains only in-frame clones and omits some. This sample lists under 90,000 clones; its ten largest clones have 15%. This CDR3 has 15 residues. The V end lost 6 bases, the J end lost 2 bases, and 15 bases lay between the germline ends. Germline V gene lookup returns CDR1 SGHTA and CDR2 FQGNSA. For this clone: The antigen is not known.

The receptor's source is a man in his forties or fifties in good health and CMV-seropositive. The sample comprised PBMCs. This rearrangement joins TRBV7-2 to TRBJ2-3; perhaps TRBD2 as D (6 bases). The CDR3 DNA sequence: TGTGCCAGCAGGACCCCGGGACTTCACACAGATACGCAGTATTTT. It encodes CASRTPGLHTDTQYF. Full variable domain (remainder filled in from reference TRBV7-2 and TRBJ2-3): GAGVSQSPSNKVTEKGKDVELRCDPISGHTALYWYRQSLGQGLEFLIYFQGNSAPDKSGLPSDRFSAERTGGSVSTLTIQRTQQEDSAVYLCASRTPGLHTDTQYFGPGTRLTVL.